Listed below are T cell receptor beta chains from one sample, sequenced in a study of blood T cells in healthy people across ages. Via MiXCR, TCRdb re-called the 5' RACE reads, giving one row per CDR3 protein. The sample shows about 560,000 distinct CDR3 sequences, around 27% of them seen only once. These same data were also listed under a study on T cells of mothers and their children.

What was sequenced was blood. Receptors were obtained from a boy younger than 10 in good health. The CDR3 runs from the conserved cysteine through the conserved F or W. The D gene is left open where the match is weak. Clone sizes are given selectively: once, few, many, or a class where the clone is expanded.

size	V	D	J	DNA	CDR3
few	TRBV5-1	TRBD2	TRBJ2-7	TGCGCCAGCACAGAAGCGGGGGGGACCTACGAGCAGTACTTC	CASTEAGGTYEQYF
few	TRBV6-2/TRBV6-3	TRBD2	TRBJ2-3	TGTGCCAGCGGCGTAAGACTAGCGGGAGTCGATACGCAGTATTTT	CASGVRLAGVDTQYF
NA	TRBV6-1	NA	TRBJ2-1	TGTGCCAGCAGAGCTGGGGCAGTGGGATACAATGAGCAGTTCTTC	CASRAGAVGYNEQFF
NA	TRBV6-5	NA	TRBJ2-6	TGTGCCAGCACCCCGGGGGCCGGGGCCAACGTCCTGACTTTC	CASTPGAGANVLTF
few	TRBV20-1	NA	TRBJ1-2	TGCAGTGCTAGAGAGGTGGACGGAGGCTCCTATGGCTACACCTTC	CSAREVDGGSYGYTF
few	TRBV19	NA	TRBJ2-1	TGTGCCAGTAGTATAAGGGCACGTGGAAATGAGCAGTTCTTC	CASSIRARGNEQFF
NA	TRBV20-1	NA	TRBJ2-2	TGCAGTGCCCAGGCCCCCTCCAGCGGGGAGCTGTTTTTT	CSAQAPSSGELFF
few	TRBV2	NA	TRBJ1-4	TGTGCCAGCAGTGACGAGGCGACAGGAAAACTGTTTTTT	CASSDEATGKLFF
NA	TRBV7-8	NA	TRBJ2-5	TGCGCCAGCAGCTTAGCCGAGTTTGGGACCCAGTACTTC	CASSLAEFGTQYF
NA	TRBV10-3	TRBD2	TRBJ2-5	TGTGCCATCAGTGAGTCCGGGGGGGAGACCCAGTACTTC	CAISESGGETQYF
NA	TRBV20-1	NA	TRBJ2-7	TGCAGTGCTTGGGGACCGACCTACGAGCAGTACTTC	CSAWGPTYEQYF
NA	TRBV4-2	NA	TRBJ2-3	TGTGCCAGCAGCCAAGAGCTCGGTTCCACAGATACGCAGTATTTT	CASSQELGSTDTQYF
few	TRBV2	NA	TRBJ2-7	TGTGCCAGCAGTGGACTAGTTTTTCGCGAGCAGTACTTC	CASSGLVFREQYF
few	TRBV20-1	NA	TRBJ2-1	TGCAGTGCTAGAGATTGGCTAGCCAATGAGCAGTTCTTC	CSARDWLANEQFF
NA	TRBV4-3	TRBD2	TRBJ2-2	TGCGCCAGCAGCCGTGGACTAGCGGGAGTCTCGGGGGAGCTGTTTTTT	CASSRGLAGVSGELFF
once	TRBV5-1	NA	TRBJ1-2	TGCGCCAGCAGCTTAAGGCAGGAGGGTGGCTACACCTTC	CASSLRQEGGYTF
few	TRBV5-1	NA	TRBJ2-5	TGCGCCAGCAGCTTGTGGGGGCTCGGGAGTCAAGAGACCCAGTACTTC	CASSLWGLGSQETQYF
NA	TRBV7-9	TRBD2	TRBJ2-1	TGTGCCAGCGGAGTAGCGGGGGAGTACAATGAGCAGTTCTTC	CASGVAGEYNEQFF
NA	TRBV7-8	NA	TRBJ2-1	TGTGCCAGCAGCACCCCTTTTGTGGGGACCTCCCCTGAGCAGTTCTTC	CASSTPFVGTSPEQFF
few	TRBV7-9	NA	TRBJ2-7	TGTGCCAGCAGCGAGACAGGTCTGGCCTACGAGCAGTACTTC	CASSETGLAYEQYF
NA	TRBV15	TRBD1	TRBJ1-2	TGTGCCACCAGCCTTCTAACAGGGGCCGTGGGTGCGGGCTACACCTTC	CATSLLTGAVGAGYTF
NA	TRBV27	NA	TRBJ2-5	TGTGCCAGCAGGGTTGAGCGGTGGGGTGAGACCCAGTACTTC	CASRVERWGETQYF
NA	TRBV19	TRBD1	TRBJ2-7	TGTGCCAGTAGTACTGGCCAGGGGGCAAGTTACGAGCAGTACTTC	CASSTGQGASYEQYF
few	TRBV29-1	TRBD1	TRBJ2-5	TGCAGCGTAGCCTCAGGGGGTACGGAGACCCAGTACTTC	CSVASGGTETQYF
few	TRBV10-3	TRBD1	TRBJ1-5	TGTGCCATCAGTGAGCGCGGGACAGGGGAGCAGCCCCAGCATTTT	CAISERGTGEQPQHF
NA	TRBV29-1	NA	TRBJ1-1	TGCAGCGTTGGGGGACACTCTACTGGAGCTTTCTTT	CSVGGHSTGAFF
few	TRBV10-3	TRBD1	TRBJ1-2	TGTGCTACTCGCCCGGGACAGGGGGTTCATGGCTACACCTTC	CATRPGQGVHGYTF
few	TRBV27	NA	TRBJ2-7	TGTGCCAGCAGTTTGGCGGGACACCGGCGCGAGCAGTACTTC	CASSLAGHRREQYF
few	TRBV5-1	NA	TRBJ2-1	TGCGCCGGCACCTTAGGGGGTTTATACAATGAGCAGTTCTTC	CAGTLGGLYNEQFF
few	TRBV27	TRBD2	TRBJ2-5	TGTGCCAGCAGTTTATCCGGACTAGGAACGGAGACCCAGTACTTC	CASSLSGLGTETQYF
few	TRBV9	TRBD1	TRBJ2-3	TGTGCCAGCAGCCCACGGACAGGGGCGGTAACAGATACGCAGTATTTT	CASSPRTGAVTDTQYF
few	TRBV28	NA	TRBJ2-5	TGTGCCAGCAGTCCCCGGGGTTTCCAAGAGACCCAGTACTTC	CASSPRGFQETQYF
few	TRBV10-3	TRBD1	TRBJ2-2	TGTGCCATCAGTCTCGGACAGGGGGGGACCGGGGAGCTGTTTTTT	CAISLGQGGTGELFF
many	TRBV27	TRBD1	TRBJ2-7	TGTGCCAGCAGTTTTGGGACAGGCTACGAGCAGTACTTC	CASSFGTGYEQYF
few	TRBV19	NA	TRBJ1-2	TGTGCCAGTAGTACAGGACGCTATGGCTACACCTTC	CASSTGRYGYTF